A single sample gave rise to the 20 T cell receptor beta chains below, sequenced in a study of Ad26.COV2.S vaccination and SARS-CoV-2 variants. Sequencing used immunoSEQ multiplex PCR; TCRdb keeps in-frame clones, though not all of them. The data hold around 320,000 clones, with around four fifths observed a single time. Documented treatment: roughly 19 received Ad26.COV2.S at low or high dose, single or two shots; about 5 received placebo; per-sample allocation not given. Each sample was drawn 63 days after the first injection (of vaccine or placebo). Sequences were derived from peripheral blood, sampled in a trial of Ad26.COV2.S vaccine versus placebo. The receptors come from a person between 18 and 65 years old who received the Ad26.COV2.S COVID-19 vaccine or a placebo.

The rearrangement uses TRBV14 and TRBJ2-2; TRBD2 is a possible D gene (5 bases). Germline V gene lookup returns CDR1 SGHDN and CDR2 FVKESK. The V and J ends lost 8 bases and 7 bases respectively, with 14 bases between them. CDR3 length: 13 residues. The CDR3 DNA reads as TGTGCCAGCGGTCAGCGGCTTGGCGGGGAGCTGTTTTTT. Translated: CASGQRLGGELFF.

V is TRBV9 and J is TRBJ2-1; a weak D match, TRBD2 (5 bases). V was shortened by 4 bases and J by 6 bases, with 11 bases between the two germline ends. This CDR3 has 13 amino acids. The germline V gene has CDR1 SGDLS and CDR2 YYNGEE. The CDR3 reads CASSLPGGNEQFF. The DNA for the CDR3 is TGTGCCAGCAGCCTCCCAGGAGGCAATGAGCAGTTCTTC.

J is TRBJ2-2 and V is TRBV9, with no clear D. The CDR3 is 15 amino acids. Germline assignment: CDR1 SGDLS and CDR2 YYNGEE. V dropped 0 bases and J dropped 6 bases, with 12 bases sitting between them. The CDR3 loop reads CASSVADVGSGELFF. In DNA, the CDR3 is TGTGCCAGCAGCGTAGCGGACGTCGGGTCCGGGGAGCTGTTTTTT.

The chain joins TRBV6-5 to TRBJ2-3, with 7 bases aligning to TRBD1. The V segment lost 6 bases and the J segment 4 bases; nucleotides outside the gene matches: 1. In germline, CDR1 is MNHEY, CDR2 SVGAGI. The CDR3 runs to 12 residues. The CDR3 DNA is TGTGCCAGCAGGCAGGGGGCAGATACGCAGTATTTT. The encoded protein is CASRQGADTQYF.

The chain combines TRBV6-6 with TRBJ1-5, with TRBD1 identical over 8 bases. The CDR3 contains 14 residues. In germline, CDR1 is MNHNY, CDR2 SVGAGI (reference sequence). V dropped 8 bases and J dropped 5; count of bases not matched to a gene: 8. In DNA form, the CDR3 reads TGTGCCAGCTCGGACAGGGCGAGGGATCAGCCCCAGCATTTT. Translating it yields CASSDRARDQPQHF.

The V call is TRBV5-1, the J call TRBJ2-7; 9 bases are a match to TRBD1. V trimming: 0 bases; J trimming: 6 bases; junction bases outside the gene matches: 10. The CDR3 totals 16 residues. Germline V gene sequence: CDR1 SGHRS, CDR2 YFSETQ. The CDR3 spells CASSLVTGGRIGEQYF. The CDR3 coding sequence is TGCGCCAGCAGCTTGGTAACAGGGGGCCGGATTGGCGAGCAGTACTTC. Using reference TRBV5-1 and TRBJ2-7 for the parts outside the CDR3, the full variable domain is KAGVTQTPRYLIKTRGQQVTLSCSPISGHRSVSWYQQTPGQGLQFLFEYFSETQRNKGNFPGRFSGRQFSNSRSEMNVSTLELGDSALYLCASSLVTGGRIGEQYFGPGTRLTVT.

This clone showed up many times. The V call is TRBV28, the J call TRBJ1-1; TRBD1 is a possible D gene (6 bases). Per germline, CDR1 MDHEN and CDR2 SYDVKM. The CDR3 contains 14 residues. Trimming cost V 1 base and J 11 bases, with 17 bases left between them. The CDR3 DNA follows: TGTGCCAGCAGTTTATCCGGGACACTCTCAGGGGCTTTCTTT. Translated, it gives CASSLSGTLSGAFF.

A word on this clone: Its ends do not fully match the called genes, so a read error is possible. CDR3 sequence: CSARITGVFPF. CDR3 bases: TGCAGTGCTAGAATAACAGGTGTCTTCCCCTTC. This sequence joins TRBV20-1 and TRBJ1-2; possible D gene TRBD1, 5 bases. The V gene's germline CDR1 is DFQATT and CDR2 SNEGSKA (reference sequence). The CDR3 covers 11 residues.

The gene calls are TRBV7-6 and TRBJ1-2; TRBD1 agrees at 11 bases. The CDR3 covers 16 residues. The V gene's germline CDR1 is SGHVS and CDR2 FNYEAQ. V was clipped by 0 bases and J by 7 bases; unmatched bases: 7. This CDR3 reads CASSLAGQGVESGYTF. The DNA of the CDR3 is TGTGCCAGCAGCTTAGCGGGACAGGGGGTCGAGAGTGGCTACACCTTC.

The rearrangement joins TRBV24-1 to TRBJ2-3; D gene unclear. Germline CDR1 is KGHDR and CDR2 is SFDVKD. V was trimmed by 5 bases and J by 2 bases, leaving 4 bases between them. CDR3 length: 12 residues. The CDR3 DNA sequence: TGTGCCACCAGTGGCCCCACAGATACGCAGTATTTT. Translated, it gives CATSGPTDTQYF.

This chain uses TRBV12-3 or TRBV12-4 with TRBJ2-1; D gene unclear. The CDR3 sequence is 9 residues long. V was cut by 5 bases and J by 8 bases, with 1 base left in between. The chain's CDR3 is CASSHEQFF. The CDR3 nucleotides are TGTGCCAGCAGTCATGAGCAGTTCTTC.

This rearrangement joins TRBV3-1 (or the pseudogene TRBV3-2) to TRBJ2-5, with no clear D. The CDR3 is 11 residues long. Germline V gene lookup returns CDR1 LGHDT and CDR2 YNNKEL (reference sequence). Trimming took off 4 bases at V and 5 bases at J, with 5 bases between the two ends. CDR3 DNA: TGTGCCAGCAGCCTAGGGGAGACCCAGTACTTC. It codes for CASSLGETQYF.

The chain combines TRBV18 with TRBJ1-2; a possible D gene is TRBD1 (5 bases). CDR1 KGHSH and CDR2 LQKENI come from the germline V gene. V was shortened by 3 bases and J by 4 bases, with 12 bases between the two germline ends. The CDR3 extends over 14 amino acids. CDR3 residues: CASSPRQGLYGYTF. The CDR3 DNA follows: TGTGCCAGCTCACCCCGCCAGGGACTCTATGGCTACACCTTC.

Here the CDR3 reads CASRRTGGTYEQYF. CDR3 in DNA: TGTGCCAGTAGGCGAACAGGGGGCACCTACGAGCAGTACTTC. The chain is built from TRBV19 and TRBJ2-7; 9 nucleotides align to TRBD1. The CDR3 has 14 amino acids. Germline assignment: CDR1 LNHDA and CDR2 SQIVND (reference sequence). V lost 6 bases and J lost 2; bases outside the gene matches: 5.

The chain uses TRBV27 and TRBJ1-2; TRBD1 agrees at 10 bases. This CDR3 is built from 16 residues. Germline lookup yields CDR1 MNHEY and CDR2 SMNVEV (reference sequence). V gave up 7 bases and J gave up 0 bases; unmatched junction bases: 8. CDR3: CASKWDRGTPNYGYTF. As DNA, the CDR3 is TGTGCCAGCAAATGGGACAGGGGAACTCCTAACTATGGCTACACCTTC.

This chain uses TRBV19 with TRBJ1-4, with 9 bases fitting TRBD1. With 9 bases clipped from V and 7 bases from J, the junction kept 21 bases outside the gene matches. The CDR3 runs 18 residues. CDR1 is LNHDA, CDR2 SQIVND, per germline (reference sequence). CDR3 residues: CASQRGTGWLKWVEKLFF. CDR3 sequence (DNA): TGTGCCAGCCAGAGGGGGACAGGGTGGTTGAAATGGGTTGAAAAACTGTTTTTT.

The chain is built from TRBV30 and TRBJ1-2; D perhaps matches TRBD1 (5 bases). V shed 2 bases and J shed 1 base, with 11 bases lying between them. The CDR3 has 14 amino acids. The germline V gene has CDR1 GTSNPN and CDR2 SVGIG (reference sequence). Here the CDR3 reads CAWSKGALNYGYTF. In nucleotides, the CDR3 is TGTGCCTGGAGTAAAGGGGCCCTTAACTATGGCTACACCTTC. The whole variable domain, remainder taken from reference TRBV30 and TRBJ1-2, is SQTIHQWPATLVQPVGSPLSLECTVEGTSNPNLYWYRQAAGRGLQLLFYSVGIGQISSEVPQNLSASRPQDRQFILSSKKLLLSDSGFYLCAWSKGALNYGYTFGSGTRLTVV.

The chain is built from TRBV6-6 and TRBJ1-2, with D possibly being TRBD1 (5 bases). Trimming took off 0 bases at V and 9 bases at J, with 14 bases between the two ends. The CDR3 runs to 14 residues. Per germline, CDR1 MNHNY and CDR2 SVGAGI (reference sequence). CDR3 sequence (DNA): TGTGCCAGCAGTTACTCCGGAGGGGCTGCGAGCTACACCTTC. It yields the protein CASSYSGGAASYTF.

The chain is built from TRBV28 and TRBJ2-1; 10 positions match TRBD2. The germline gives CDR1 MDHEN, CDR2 SYDVKM. The CDR3 contains 14 residues. Germline trimming cut 6 bases from V and 7 bases from J; bases unmatched to any gene: 6. CDR3 region: CASRLSGGPNEQFF. The DNA for the CDR3 is TGTGCCAGCAGACTTAGCGGGGGGCCGAATGAGCAGTTCTTC. The full variable domain, in which reference TRBV28 and TRBJ2-1 provide the parts outside the CDR3, is DVKVTQSSRYLVKRTGEKVFLECVQDMDHENMFWYRQDPGLGLRLIYFSYDVKMKEKGDIPEGYSVSREKKERFSLILESASTNQTSMYLCASRLSGGPNEQFFGPGTRLTVL.

There are a few counts of this clone. J is TRBJ2-1 and V is TRBV7-2; a possible D gene is TRBD2 (5 bases). The V end lost 6 bases, the J end lost 6 bases, and 15 bases lay between the germline ends. Germline CDR1 and CDR2: SGHTA and FQGNSA. There are 14 residues in the CDR3. The CDR3 nucleotides read TGTGCCAGCAGACGGAGGAGTGATGTCAATGAGCAGTTCTTC. It translates to CASRRRSDVNEQFF.